This T cell receptor beta chain comes out of a study of spatial heterogeneity in lung cancer. The germline CDR1 and CDR2 sequences are SGHDT and YYEEEE. Trimming took off 1 base at V and 4 bases at J, with 8 bases between the two ends. This CDR3 has 13 amino acids. Using its own MiXCR run on the 5' RACE reads, TCRdb lists one record per CDR3 protein. The sample consists of approximately 3,200 distinct CDR3 sequences, approximately 15% of them appearing once. Time point given: sample taken at primary tumor resection. Whole RNA, isolated from tumor, nontumor lung or frozen PBMC, was sequenced without prior sorting. The donors, fewer than 90 patients with untreated early-stage non-small cell lung cancer, provided the samples. In its sample, this clonotype was seen a few times. Its antigen remains unidentified. General study results and limits: Ubiquitous expanded tumor TCRs were observed in blood more at resection than follow-up.

Sequences were derived from PBMCs, sampled at surgery. The chain recombines TRBV5-6 with TRBJ1-1; unclear D gene. The clonotype comes from a female donor with early-stage non-small cell lung cancer. The chain's CDR3 is CASSLPHGTEAFF. The CDR3 DNA reads as TGTGCCAGCAGCTTGCCTCATGGCACTGAAGCTTTCTTT.